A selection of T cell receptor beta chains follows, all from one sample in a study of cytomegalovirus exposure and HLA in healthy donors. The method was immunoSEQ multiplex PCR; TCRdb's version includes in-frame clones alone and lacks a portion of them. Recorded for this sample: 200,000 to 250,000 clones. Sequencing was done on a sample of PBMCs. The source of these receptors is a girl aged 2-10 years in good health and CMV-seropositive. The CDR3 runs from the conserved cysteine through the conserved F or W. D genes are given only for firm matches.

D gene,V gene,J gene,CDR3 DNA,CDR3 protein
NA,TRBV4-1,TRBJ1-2,TGCGCCAGCAGCCCCGGACAAGCCTCCTATGGCTACACCTTC,CASSPGQASYGYTF
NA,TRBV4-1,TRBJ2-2,TGCGCCAGCAGCCGACCGGGACTCCCCGGGGAGCTGTTTTTT,CASSRPGLPGELFF
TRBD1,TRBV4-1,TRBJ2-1,TGCGCCAGCAGCCAAGATGAGGGACAGGGCCGTGAGCAGTTCTTC,CASSQDEGQGREQFF
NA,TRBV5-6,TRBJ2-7,TGTGCCAGCAGCTTGAGGGGGAGAGGCTACGAGCAGTACTTC,CASSLRGRGYEQYF
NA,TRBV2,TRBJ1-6,TGTGCCAGCAGGCGGGGGAGTAATTCACCCCTCCACTTT,CASRRGSNSPLHF
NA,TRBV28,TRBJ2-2,TGTGCCAGCAGTTTACTCAGGGGAATCGGGGAGCTGTTTTTT,CASSLLRGIGELFF
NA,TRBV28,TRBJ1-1,TGTGCCAGCGAGGTGGTTGGAGGGCAGATTCTGGGCACTGAAGCTTTCTTT,CASEVVGGQILGTEAFF
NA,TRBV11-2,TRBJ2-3,TGTGCCAGCAGCTTAGAGATCGCCTCTCGTGCGGGTGGCACAGATACGCAGTATTTT,CASSLEIASRAGGTDTQYF
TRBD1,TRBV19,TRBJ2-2,TGTGCCAGTAGCTGGGACAGGGGGAACACCGGGGAGCTGTTTTTT,CASSWDRGNTGELFF
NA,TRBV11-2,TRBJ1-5,TGTGCCAGCAGCTTAGAAGGGGGAAGCAATCAGCCCCAGCATTTT,CASSLEGGSNQPQHF
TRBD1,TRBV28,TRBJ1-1,TGTGCCAGCAGGTACCGGGACAGGGTATCTGAAGCTTTCTTT,CASRYRDRVSEAFF
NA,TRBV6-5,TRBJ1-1,TGTGCCAGCAGTTACTCCGGGGCTGAAGCTTTCTTT,CASSYSGAEAFF
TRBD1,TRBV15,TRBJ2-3,TGTGCCACCAGTCTCACCCCACCGGGACAGGGGATGACAGATACGCAGTATTTT,CATSLTPPGQGMTDTQYF
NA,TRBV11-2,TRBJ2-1,TGTGCCAGCAGCTTTACATCCGAGCAGTTCTTC,CASSFTSEQFF
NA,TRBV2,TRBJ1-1,TGTGCCAGCATTCGGGTTAACACTGAAGCTTTCTTT,CASIRVNTEAFF
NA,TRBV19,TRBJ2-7,TGTGCCAGTATTTCGCCCCACTACGAGCAGTACTTC,CASISPHYEQYF
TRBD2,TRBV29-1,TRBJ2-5,TGCAGCGTTCCGACTAGCGGGAGTCGAAATTCGTACCAAGAGACCCAGTACTTC,CSVPTSGSRNSYQETQYF
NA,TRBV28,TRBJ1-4,TGTGCCAGCAGTTTATCTTGGGACACCCGGACCTCAACTAATGAAAAACTGTTTTTT,CASSLSWDTRTSTNEKLFF
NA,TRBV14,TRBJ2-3,TGTGCCAGCAGCCCAAACCCCTACACGCAGTATTTT,CASSPNPYTQYF
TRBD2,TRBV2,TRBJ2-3,TGTGCCAGCAGTCTACTAGCGGGAGATGGAGATACGCAGTATTTT,CASSLLAGDGDTQYF
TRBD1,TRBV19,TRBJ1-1,TGTGCCAGTAGTATCCCCTCCGACAGGGTGAACACTGAAGCTTTCTTT,CASSIPSDRVNTEAFF
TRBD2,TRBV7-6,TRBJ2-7,TGTGCCAGCAGCCCCCTGACTAGCGGGCGGGACGAGCAGTACTTC,CASSPLTSGRDEQYF
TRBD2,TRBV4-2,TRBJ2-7,TGTGCCAGCAGCCAAGAGAGCGGGAGTGTACTCGAGCAGTACTTC,CASSQESGSVLEQYF
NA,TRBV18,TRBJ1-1,TGTGCCAGCCTTAAGCGGACGGAACCTTTGAACACTGAAGCTTTCTTT,CASLKRTEPLNTEAFF
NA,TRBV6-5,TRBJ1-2,TGTGCCAGCAGTTACTCCCGGGGATATGGCTACACCTTC,CASSYSRGYGYTF
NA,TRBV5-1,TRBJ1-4,TGCGCCAGCAGCTTTCAAGCGCGCGGGGAAAATGAAAAACTGTTTTTT,CASSFQARGENEKLFF
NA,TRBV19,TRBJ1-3,TGTGCCAGTAGTATGAGAGGCACCTACTCTGGAAACACCATATATTTT,CASSMRGTYSGNTIYF